These 16 T cell receptor beta chains were all obtained from the same sample, sequenced in a study of T cell responses to AZD1222 COVID-19 vaccine. Sequencing was performed with immunoSEQ multiplex PCR; in TCRdb, only in-frame clones are kept and a portion is missing. The sample records over 95,000 clones, about 81% being singletons. The material sequenced was peripheral blood, taken 28 days after the second AZD1222 dose. These receptors all stem from an adult who received the AZD1222 COVID-19 vaccine.

The genes are TRBV6-5 and TRBJ1-5; D is undetermined. Germline loops: CDR1 MNHEY, CDR2 SVGAGI. CDR3 length: 13 residues. The ends were cut back, 8 bases at V and 0 bases at J, with 8 bases in the middle. CDR3 region: CASRETSNQPQHF. CDR3 in DNA: TGTGCCAGCCGGGAAACTAGCAATCAGCCCCAGCATTTT.

This sequence joins TRBV28 and TRBJ1-2, with a possible D match to TRBD1 (5 bases). Per the germline V gene, CDR1 is MDHEN and CDR2 is SYDVKM. V was cut by 5 bases and J by 3 bases, with 19 bases left in between. The CDR3 consists of 16 residues. The CDR3 here is CASSKGIGQGDYGYTF. The CDR3 nucleotides are TGTGCCAGCAGTAAGGGGATAGGGCAGGGAGACTATGGCTACACCTTC.

V gene TRBV2 combines with J gene TRBJ2-7; TRBD2 agrees at 10 bases. Germline CDR1 is SNHLY and CDR2 is FYNNEI. This CDR3 comprises 16 residues. V lost 6 bases to trimming and J lost 0 bases; unmatched junction nucleotides: 8. CDR3 protein: CASSHWTSGSSYEQYF. CDR3 nucleotide sequence: TGTGCCAGCAGCCATTGGACTAGCGGAAGCTCCTACGAGCAGTACTTC.

The chain is built from TRBV3-1 (or the pseudogene TRBV3-2) and TRBJ1-4; D remains unclear. This CDR3 is built from 16 residues. Germline V gene lookup returns CDR1 LGHDT and CDR2 YNNKEL (reference sequence). Trimming took off 4 bases at V and 0 bases at J, with 12 bases between the two ends. The CDR3 DNA reads TGTGCCAGCAGCCGCCGGACGGGTGCAACTAATGAAAAACTGTTTTTT. Amino acid sequence: CASSRRTGATNEKLFF.

This chain joins TRBV4-3 and TRBJ2-7; D call uncertain. The CDR3 runs to 15 residues. Germline values: CDR1 LGHNA, CDR2 YSLEER. The germline V and J ends were trimmed by 4 bases and 2 bases, with 15 bases remaining between them. The CDR3 loop reads CASSPWQASPYEQYF. The CDR3 DNA follows: TGCGCCAGCAGCCCCTGGCAAGCGTCTCCCTACGAGCAGTACTTC.

The V call is TRBV5-1, the J call TRBJ1-5; a weak D match, TRBD1 (5 bases). The CDR3 contains 15 residues. CDR1 and CDR2 (germline): SGHRS, YFSETQ. V was shortened by 4 bases and J by 6 bases, with 17 bases between the two germline ends. CDR3 loop: CASSEGTSEGQPQHF. CDR3 sequence (DNA): TGCGCCAGCAGCGAAGGGACTTCAGAGGGTCAGCCCCAGCATTTT.

The genes are TRBV10-3 and TRBJ1-5, with D hard to call. V lost 8 bases and J 7 bases, leaving 15 bases between the germline ends. CDR3 length equals 13 residues. The germline gives CDR1 ENHRY, CDR2 SYGVKD. The CDR3 region has the DNA TGTGCCATCGTTAAGGAATCGGGCCAGCCCCAGCATTTT. Protein product: CAIVKESGQPQHF.

The chain links TRBV5-1 to TRBJ1-4; TRBD1 matches 7 bases. Germline CDR1 and CDR2: SGHRS and YFSETQ. This CDR3 is 15 amino acids long. The V segment lost 1 base and the J segment 0 bases; nucleotides outside the gene matches: 0. This CDR3 is CASSLTGATNEKLFF. CDR3 DNA sequence: TGCGCCAGCAGCTTGACAGGGGCAACTAATGAAAAACTGTTTTTT.

This clone has only a few counts. The chain combines TRBV19 with TRBJ1-2; a possible D gene is TRBD1 (5 bases). V dropped 8 bases and J dropped 6 bases, with 28 bases sitting between them. CDR1 is LNHDA, CDR2 SQIVND, per germline (reference sequence). This CDR3 has 17 amino acids. CDR3 region: CASGPAGQGSLLDGYTF. CDR3 nucleotides: TGTGCCAGTGGTCCCGCTGGGCAGGGTAGTCTCCTCGATGGCTACACCTTC.

The chain links TRBV5-1 to TRBJ1-4, with 10 bases lining up with TRBD1. The CDR3 runs to 16 residues. Germline assignment: CDR1 SGHRS and CDR2 YFSETQ. Unmatched junction bases numbered 8, after V lost 1 base and J lost 8 bases. The DNA of the CDR3 is TGCGCCAGCAGCTTGACAGGACAGGGGGATGGCGAAAAACTGTTTTTT. Amino acid sequence: CASSLTGQGDGEKLFF.

This sequence joins TRBV2 and TRBJ2-4, with 9 nucleotides matching TRBD1. V gave up 6 bases and J gave up 3 bases; unmatched junction bases: 15. The CDR3 extends over 18 amino acids. Germline lookup yields CDR1 SNHLY and CDR2 FYNNEI. The CDR3 DNA sequence: TGTGCCAGCAGCATCCCGGGACAGGGTTTTCAGGTCAAAAACATTCAGTACTTC. This codes for CASSIPGQGFQVKNIQYF.

The J gene is TRBJ1-2, the V gene TRBV3-1 (or the pseudogene TRBV3-2); 7 bases are shared with TRBD1. The junction had 7 bases not matched to a gene; V was cut back by 5 bases and J by 4 bases. The CDR3 is 14 residues long. In germline, CDR1 is LGHDT, CDR2 YNNKEL (reference sequence). CDR3 loop: CASSTPGTAYGYTF. DNA for the CDR3: TGTGCCAGCAGCACCCCCGGGACAGCCTATGGCTACACCTTC.

The gene calls are TRBV3-1 (or the pseudogene TRBV3-2) and TRBJ2-7; the D gene could be TRBD1 or TRBD2 (5 bases each). The germline V gene encodes CDR1 LGHDT and CDR2 YNNKEL (reference sequence). V shed 2 bases and J shed 2 bases, with 10 bases lying between them. The CDR3 sequence is 14 residues long. The chain's CDR3 is CASSQPGSPYEQYF. The CDR3 nucleotides are TGTGCCAGCAGCCAACCAGGGAGCCCCTACGAGCAGTACTTC.

The rearrangement joins TRBV6-5 to TRBJ2-7, with 12 bases lining up with TRBD1. CDR3 length equals 15 residues. Trimming removed 4 bases from V and 1 base from J; junction bases left unmatched: 2. Germline CDR1 reads MNHEY; CDR2 reads SVGAGI. The CDR3: CASSLGQGASYEQYF. In DNA, the CDR3 is TGTGCCAGCAGTTTGGGACAGGGGGCATCCTACGAGCAGTACTTC.

CDR3 sequence: CASSLGLPGRTGELFF. CDR3 in DNA: TGTGCCAGCAGCTTAGGGCTTCCAGGGCGCACCGGGGAGCTGTTTTTT. This sequence joins TRBV7-2 and TRBJ2-2, with D perhaps matching TRBD1 (5 bases). The germline gives CDR1 SGHTA, CDR2 FQGNSA. The CDR3 sequence is 16 residues long. Trimming stripped 1 base from V and 4 bases from J, with 13 bases between.

V usage is TRBV7-2 and J usage is TRBJ2-7; TRBD2 agrees at 7 bases. The germline CDR1 and CDR2 sequences are SGHTA and FQGNSA. The CDR3 runs to 16 residues. Trimming removed 5 bases from V and 2 bases from J; junction bases left unmatched: 12. For the CDR3, the DNA is TGTGCCAGCAGCCCGGTTGGGAGGGTTGGAGCCTACGAGCAGTACTTC. It translates to CASSPVGRVGAYEQYF.